These 7 T cell receptor beta chains came from one sample sequenced in a study of cytomegalovirus exposure and HLA in healthy donors. The primer mix had 60 Vbeta and 13 Jbeta primers. Clones were sequenced by immunoSEQ multiplex PCR, and TCRdb holds only the in-frame ones, with some missing. The profile shows over 150,000 clones, about four fifths of them singletons. What was sequenced was PBMCs. These receptors were taken from a man aged 50 or older in good health and CMV-seropositive.

The chain combines TRBV7-9 with TRBJ2-7; D is possibly TRBD1 (5 bases). Germline V CDR1 and CDR2: SEHNR, FQNEAQ (reference sequence). Trimming removed 3 bases from V and 3 bases from J, with 15 bases in between. The CDR3 consists of 15 residues. The CDR3 coding sequence is TGTGCCAGCAGCTTCACAGGAGCAGTTTTCTACGAGCAGTACTTC. This codes for CASSFTGAVFYEQYF.

The genes are TRBV7-9 and TRBJ2-2; 7 positions agree with TRBD2. The CDR3 spans 16 residues. Germline lookup yields CDR1 SEHNR and CDR2 FQNEAQ (reference sequence). J lost 1 base, V lost 5 bases, and 7 bases had no gene match. The CDR3 nucleotides are TGTGCCAGCAGCCCTGGTATAGCGGGGAACACCGGGGAGCTGTTTTTT. Translation gives CASSPGIAGNTGELFF.

The genes are TRBV9 and TRBJ1-4; D is unclear. From germline, CDR1 is SGDLS and CDR2 YYNGEE. The CDR3 has 15 residues. Trimming pared 5 bases from V and 0 bases from J, leaving 11 bases between. The DNA for the CDR3 is TGTGCCAGCAGTTCCGCCGGGTCAACTAATGAAAAACTGTTTTTT. Protein product: CASSSAGSTNEKLFF.

This chain uses TRBV5-1 with TRBJ2-7; perhaps TRBD2 as D (5 bases). Trimming took 0 bases from V and 2 from J, leaving 6 bases between them. The CDR3 sequence is 13 residues long. In germline, CDR1 is SGHRS, CDR2 YFSETQ. As DNA, the CDR3 is TGCGCCAGCAGCTTGGACGGGGCCTACGAGCAGTACTTC. It encodes CASSLDGAYEQYF.

This chain connects TRBV28 to TRBJ2-7, with D unresolved. Trimming removed 5 bases from V and 3 bases from J, with 14 bases in between. Germline CDR1 reads MDHEN; CDR2 reads SYDVKM. The CDR3 has 14 amino acids. CDR3 coding DNA: TGTGCCAGCAGTCAACGACTGCTAGACTACGAGCAGTACTTC. Protein: CASSQRLLDYEQYF.

The genes are TRBV7-9 and TRBJ2-7, with 7 bases lining up with TRBD2. V gave up 6 bases and J gave up 0 bases; unmatched junction bases: 8. The CDR3 totals 15 residues. Germline CDR1 SEHNR, CDR2 FQNEAQ (reference sequence). The CDR3 reads CASSGWLADSYEQYF. The CDR3 coding sequence is TGTGCCAGCAGTGGCTGGCTAGCGGACTCCTACGAGCAGTACTTC.

The chain has TRBV13 and TRBJ2-7, with TRBD2 as a possible D gene (5 bases). V gave up 0 bases and J gave up 6 bases, with 12 bases separating them. CDR1 and CDR2 from the germline V gene are PRHDT and FYEKMQ (reference sequence). The CDR3 extends over 14 amino acids. CDR3 DNA sequence: TGTGCCAGCAGCTTAGGGGAGGCCCACGTCGAGCAGTACTTC. It specifies CASSLGEAHVEQYF.